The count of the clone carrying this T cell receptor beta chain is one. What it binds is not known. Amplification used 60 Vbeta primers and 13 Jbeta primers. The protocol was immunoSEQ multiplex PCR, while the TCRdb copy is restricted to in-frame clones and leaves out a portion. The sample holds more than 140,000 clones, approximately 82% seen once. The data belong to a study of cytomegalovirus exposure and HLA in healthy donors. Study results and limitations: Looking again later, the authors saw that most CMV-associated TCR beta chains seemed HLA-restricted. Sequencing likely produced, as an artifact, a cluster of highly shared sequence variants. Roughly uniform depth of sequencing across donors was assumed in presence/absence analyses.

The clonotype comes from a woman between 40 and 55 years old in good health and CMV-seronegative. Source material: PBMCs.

The CDR3 sequence is CASSIRTSHTYEQYF. DNA of the CDR3: TGTGCCAGTAGTATCAGGACATCCCATACCTACGAGCAGTACTTC. This chain joins TRBV19 and TRBJ2-7; TRBD1 might be the D (5 bases). V shed 3 bases and J shed 2 bases, with 14 bases lying between them. CDR3 size: 15 residues. The V gene's germline CDR1 is LNHDA and CDR2 SQIVND (reference sequence).